Listed below are T cell receptor beta chains from one sample, sequenced in a study of control samples from healthy donors and cancer patients. Clones were read by immunoSEQ multiplex PCR, and TCRdb kept only the in-frame ones, dropping some. The sample includes about 55,000 clones, roughly 90% of them seen just once. The sample was blood. These TCRs come from a man in his forties or fifties in good health. The CDR3 runs from the conserved cysteine through the conserved F or W. The D gene is left open where the match is weak. Expanded clones are given a class, and other clones once, few, many or no size at all.

d_call j_call clone_size v_call cdr3_nt cdr3_aa
- TRBJ2-7 - TRBV11-1 TGTGCCAGCAGCTTATCCGGCGGAAGCTCCTACGAGCAGTACTTC CASSLSGGSSYEQYF
TRBD1 TRBJ2-6 medium-sized TRBV3-1/TRBV3-2 TGTGCCAGCAGCCCTACAGGGGACTCTGGGGCCAACGTCCTGACTTTC CASSPTGDSGANVLTF
- TRBJ1-1 - TRBV12-5 TGTGCTAGTGGTTTGGGTAGGGGCGCTGAAGCTTTCTTT CASGLGRGAEAFF
- TRBJ2-2 - TRBV24-1 TGTGCCACCAGTGATTTGAGGGACAAGAACACCGGGGAGCTGTTTTTT CATSDLRDKNTGELFF
- TRBJ2-7 - TRBV4-2 TGTGCCAGCAGCCAAGACGGGGGAGGGGGGTACGAGCAGTACTTC CASSQDGGGGYEQYF
- TRBJ2-3 - TRBV7-9 TGTGCCAGCAGCCTTATCACAGATACGCAGTATTTT CASSLITDTQYF
- TRBJ1-4 - TRBV27 TGTGCCAGCAGTTTACTAACAGGTGAAAAACTGTTTTTT CASSLLTGEKLFF
TRBD2 TRBJ2-7 - TRBV4-3 TGCGCCAGCAGCCTCCTACTAGCGGGAGGGGAAGAGCAGTACTTC CASSLLLAGGEEQYF
- TRBJ2-7 - TRBV14 TGTGCCAGCAGCCCCGGCGAGGTAGTACGGAGCGAGCAGTACTTC CASSPGEVVRSEQYF
TRBD1 TRBJ1-1 - TRBV4-3 TGCGCCAGCAGCCCATCATTCTTGAGGGGGCTAGCCACTGAAGCTTTCTTT CASSPSFLRGLATEAFF
TRBD1 TRBJ1-3 - TRBV11-3 TGTGCCAGCAGCTTCCCAGGGGGAGACTCTGGAAACACCATATATTTT CASSFPGGDSGNTIYF
- TRBJ2-5 few TRBV5-5 TGTGCCAGCAGCTTGTCGGGTGAGACCCAGTACTTC CASSLSGETQYF
TRBD2 TRBJ2-7 - TRBV19 TGTGCCAGTAGTGAATTAGCGGGCCAGTTGAGCGCGCAGTACTTC CASSELAGQLSAQYF
TRBD1 TRBJ1-5 - TRBV18 TGTGCCAGCTCAGCCTCCGGGACAGCCTATCTGGGTCAGCCCCAGCATTTT CASSASGTAYLGQPQHF
TRBD1 TRBJ1-3 - TRBV28 TGTGCCAGCACCAGGACAGGCCTTTTCTCTGGAAACACCATATATTTT CASTRTGLFSGNTIYF
- TRBJ2-3 - TRBV4-1 TGCGCCAGCAGTCTCTCCCTGGGGGAAAGCACAGATACGCAGTATTTT CASSLSLGESTDTQYF
- TRBJ1-1 - TRBV30 TGTGCCTGGAGTCCGCGGACTGAAGCTTTCTTT CAWSPRTEAFF
TRBD1 TRBJ2-7 - TRBV28 TGTGCCAGTTCGGACAGGTATTACGAGCAGTACTTC CASSDRYYEQYF
TRBD1 TRBJ1-1 - TRBV6-5 TGTGCCAGCAGTTACCATACAGGGGGTCACACTGAAGCTTTCTTT CASSYHTGGHTEAFF
TRBD1 TRBJ2-5 - TRBV5-1 TGCGCCAGCAGCTTAGGGACAGGCAAAGAGACCCAGTACTTC CASSLGTGKETQYF
TRBD2 TRBJ2-1 - TRBV13 TGTGCCAGCAGCTTAGAACTAGCGGACAATGAGCAGTTCTTC CASSLELADNEQFF
TRBD2 TRBJ2-1 medium-sized TRBV5-8 TGTGCCAGCAGCCCCCTAGCGGCTTACAATGAGCAGTTCTTC CASSPLAAYNEQFF
- TRBJ1-1 - TRBV27 TGTGCCAGCAGTTTGAACAGGGCGGGGTACACTGAAGCTTTCTTT CASSLNRAGYTEAFF
- TRBJ2-2 - TRBV9 TGTGCCAGCAGCGTAGGAGGGAGCGGCGGGGAGCTGTTTTTT CASSVGGSGGELFF
- TRBJ2-1 - TRBV7-2 TGTGCCAGCGGGACTCCCTCCTACAATGAGCAGTTCTTC CASGTPSYNEQFF
TRBD1 TRBJ2-7 - TRBV2 TGTGCCAGCAGTGAGGGGGACAGGTTCCGGGGCGAGCAGTACTTC CASSEGDRFRGEQYF
TRBD1 TRBJ2-1 - TRBV6-5 TGTGCCAGCAGTTTCGGGACAGGGGGCTCTGAGCAGTTCTTC CASSFGTGGSEQFF
- TRBJ1-2 - TRBV27 TGTGCCAGCAGTCCAGAATTGACAGTCTATGGCTACACCTTC CASSPELTVYGYTF
- TRBJ2-5 few TRBV6-5 TGTGCCAGCAGCTCCGGGACACCAGGGGAAACCCAGTACTTC CASSSGTPGETQYF
- TRBJ2-7 - TRBV18 TGTGCCAGCTCACCACCTGGAGGGGGCTACGAGCAGTACTTC CASSPPGGGYEQYF
- TRBJ1-2 - TRBV9 TGTGCCAGCAGCGTAGAACCAGCTAACTATGGCTACACCTTC CASSVEPANYGYTF
- TRBJ1-1 - TRBV4-2 TGTGCCAGCAGCCAAGAGGTGGCCGACACTGAAGCTTTCTTT CASSQEVADTEAFF
TRBD2 TRBJ2-7 - TRBV7-8 TGTGCCAGCAGCGCCAGGGACTACTACGAGCAGTACTTC CASSARDYYEQYF
TRBD2 TRBJ2-5 - TRBV7-2 TGTGCCAGCAGCTTAGAGGTAGCGGGAGGCCCGGAGACCCAGTACTTC CASSLEVAGGPETQYF
- TRBJ2-7 - TRBV4-2 TGTGCCAGCAGCCAAGAAGTCGGGAACAGGGCATACTTC CASSQEVGNRAYF
- TRBJ2-3 - TRBV4-3 TGCGCCAGCAGCCAAGAGAGGCCCCCCGCTCTCACAGATACGCAGTATTTT CASSQERPPALTDTQYF
- TRBJ2-3 - TRBV25-1 TGTGCCACCACGGACGCCCGGGGCACAGATACGCAGTATTTT CATTDARGTDTQYF
TRBD2 TRBJ2-1 - TRBV2 TGTGCCAGCAGGGTTAGCGGGCCTGAGCAGTTCTTC CASRVSGPEQFF
- TRBJ2-3 - TRBV6-6 TGTGCCAGCAGGGAGCGTCTAGCTAGCACAGATACGCAGTATTTT CASRERLASTDTQYF
- TRBJ1-4 - TRBV11-2 TGTGCCAGCAGCTTAGAAGGGACATCACGAGGGGAAAAACTGTTTTTT CASSLEGTSRGEKLFF
TRBD1 TRBJ1-2 - TRBV28 TGTGCCAGCAGCCCAATTGGACAGGGCTTTTATGGCTACACCTTC CASSPIGQGFYGYTF
- TRBJ2-1 - TRBV28 TGTGCCAGCAGTTTATCCAGGTATGAGCAGTTCTTC CASSLSRYEQFF
- TRBJ1-1 medium-sized TRBV6-5 TGTGCCATCGAACAGGGGAACACTGAAGCTTTCTTT CAIEQGNTEAFF
TRBD2 TRBJ2-5 - TRBV28 TGTGCCAGCAAGGGAGCGGGGGCCTTACAAGAGACCCAGTACTTC CASKGAGALQETQYF
- TRBJ2-1 - TRBV27 TGTGCCAGCAGTCCGACGGAGCTTAAGAATGAGCAGTTCTTC CASSPTELKNEQFF
TRBD2 TRBJ2-7 - TRBV10-3 TGTGCCATCAGCGAGGGACTAGCGGTCTCCTACGAGCAGTACTTC CAISEGLAVSYEQYF
- TRBJ1-5 - TRBV6-6 TGTGCCTGTCAGGGAGGAGGCAATCAGCCCCAGCATTTT CACQGGGNQPQHF
- TRBJ2-2 - TRBV7-3 TGTGCCAGCAGCGCGGACTACCTCACCGGGGAGCTGTTTTTT CASSADYLTGELFF
- TRBJ1-5 - TRBV6-6 TGTGCCAGCAGTGCGGACAGCCCAAATCAGCCCCAGCATTTT CASSADSPNQPQHF
TRBD2 TRBJ2-1 - TRBV27 TGTGCCAGCAGTTCCCCCCGGGAGGGCGCATACCTGTTCTTC CASSSPREGAYLFF
TRBD1 TRBJ1-5 - TRBV28 TGTGCCAGCAGAACCGGGACAGGGGGCAATCAGCCCCAGCATTTT CASRTGTGGNQPQHF
- TRBJ2-7 - TRBV10-3 TGTGCCATCAGTGAGTCGTTGAGGGCAGGGCTAGACTACGAGCAGTACTTC CAISESLRAGLDYEQYF
- TRBJ1-3 - TRBV4-2 TGTGCCAGCACCCCAAGCGGGACAAACACCATATATTTT CASTPSGTNTIYF
TRBD1 TRBJ1-4 - TRBV24-1 TGTGCCACCAGTGCCGGACAGGGGGGAAAACTGTTTTTT CATSAGQGGKLFF
- TRBJ1-6 - TRBV9 TGTGCCAGCAGCGTAGGGGACAATGGGTCACCCCTCCACTTT CASSVGDNGSPLHF
- TRBJ2-7 - TRBV6-5 TGTGCCAGCAGTTACGGGTCGGATCCCTACGAGCAGTACTTC CASSYGSDPYEQYF
- TRBJ2-1 - TRBV29-1 TGCAGCGCCCTAGTATTTAATGAGCAGTTCTTC CSALVFNEQFF
- TRBJ1-4 - TRBV3-1/TRBV3-2 TGTGCCAGCAGCCAAGTGGGCAGAACTAATGAAAAACTGTTTTTT CASSQVGRTNEKLFF
- TRBJ2-7 - TRBV3-1/TRBV3-2 TGTGCCAGCAGCCACGAACCCCTCTCCTACGAGCAGTACTTC CASSHEPLSYEQYF